This entry lists 12 T cell receptor beta chains sequenced from one sample in a study of prognosis after radiotherapy for stage I lung cancer. Genomic DNA was subjected to two-round multiplex PCR for amplification of TCR beta CDR3. The authors ran first-round PCR with primers specific to each TRBV and TRBJ gene. Each CDR3 protein is one row after TCRdb ran MiXCR on the multiplex PCR reads. The sample has about 32,000 distinct CDR3 sequences; 42% are singletons. This specimen consisted of PBMCs, obtained before or after stereotactic body radiation therapy (not recorded which). All receptors derive from a donor of 50 years or more with non-small cell lung cancer.

This rearrangement joins TRBV11-2 to TRBJ2-1; TRBD2 matches at 7 bases. V lost 5 bases, J lost 0 bases, and 4 bases stayed unmatched. Per the germline V gene, CDR1 is SGHAT and CDR2 is FQNNGV. The CDR3 runs 15 residues. CDR3: CASSPGTNSYNEQFF. DNA for the CDR3: TGTGCCAGCAGCCCCGGGACTAACTCCTACAATGAGCAGTTCTTC.

This CDR3 is CASRPGGGVYTF. The CDR3 DNA reads TGTGCCAGCCGCCCGGGTGGAGGCGTCTACACCTTC. This chain joins TRBV6-2 or TRBV6-3 and TRBJ1-2; no clear D. The V end was cut by 8 bases, the J end by 10 bases, with 17 bases between. In germline, CDR1 is MNHEY, CDR2 SVGEGT. The CDR3 totals 12 residues.

Note on this clonotype: A far larger clone is just one base off, so this is likely a read error. J is TRBJ1-2 and V is TRBV6-9; D is unclear. V was trimmed by 3 bases and J by 7 bases, leaving 21 bases between them. This CDR3 is built from 16 residues. From germline, CDR1 is MNHGY and CDR2 SVAAGI. Here the CDR3 reads CASSYSPTLRFRGYTF. As DNA, the CDR3 is TGTGCCAGCAGTTACTCCCCGACACTCCGGTTTCGTGGCTACACCTTC.

A word on this clonotype: The likely explanation is a read error, given a far larger clone one base away. In DNA form, the CDR3 reads TGTGCCAGCAGGATCTGCTATAATTCACCCCTCCACTTT. It encodes CASRICYNSPLHF. The chain links TRBV27 to TRBJ1-6, with D unclear. Germline V gives CDR1 MNHEY, CDR2 SMNVEV (reference sequence). V lost 6 bases and J 3 bases, leaving 6 bases between the germline ends. The CDR3 spans 13 residues.

This clonotype was seen ten or more times. The V gene is TRBV10-3, the J gene TRBJ1-2, with 7 bases matching TRBD1. V gave up 6 bases and J gave up 7 bases; unmatched junction bases: 14. Germline assignment: CDR1 ENHRY and CDR2 SYGVKD. The CDR3 loop spans 15 amino acids. CDR3 protein: CAIRAGGGGRVGYTF. CDR3 in DNA: TGTGCCATCAGGGCCGGTGGAGGGGGCCGGGTTGGCTACACCTTC.

As to this clonotype: It is unclear where the CDR3 begins or ends on the DNA, so no DNA is shown, and the CDR3 is as TCRdb lists it. The gene calls are TRBV25-1 and TRBJ2-7; TRBD1, the table's D call, was not compared with the DNA. The CDR3 sequence runs 16 residues, both termini included. CDR1 is MGHDK and CDR2 is SYGVNS in the germline V gene. The CDR3 sequence: CASSVGVGTGAYDHYF.

This clonotype was detected ten times or more. The chain combines TRBV2 with TRBJ2-5, with TRBD1 as a possible D gene (5 bases). The length of the CDR3 is 13 residues. Between the trimmed V and J ends, which lost 2 bases and 1 base, there was a span of 5 bases. The germline CDR1 and CDR2 sequences are SNHLY and FYNNEI. CDR3 DNA sequence: TGTGCCAGCAGTGAACAGGGCCAAGAGACCCAGTACTTC. This translates into CASSEQGQETQYF.

The chain joins TRBV6-2 or TRBV6-3 to TRBJ1-6; a possible D gene is TRBD1 (6 bases). Per germline, CDR1 MNHEY and CDR2 SVGEGT. The CDR3 sequence is 13 residues long. V was pared by 7 bases and J by 10 bases, with 14 bases between. The CDR3 nucleotides read TGTGCCAGCACACCTGGGGGGCTCTCACCCCTCCACTTT. This gives the protein CASTPGGLSPLHF.

By frequency in the sample, this clonotype is medium-sized. The rearrangement uses TRBV28 and TRBJ2-7; 7 nucleotides line up with TRBD2. Germline CDR1 reads MDHEN; CDR2 reads SYDVKM. There are 13 residues in the CDR3. The junction had 4 bases not matched to a gene; V was cut back by 6 bases and J by 2 bases. CDR3 residues: CASSSGGTYEQYF. Written as DNA, the CDR3 is TGTGCCAGCAGCTCCGGGGGGACCTACGAGCAGTACTTC.

V is TRBV6-1 and J is TRBJ2-7; D not resolved. This CDR3 contains 12 residues. The V end was cut by 7 bases, the J end by 4 bases, with 11 bases between. Germline V gene sequence: CDR1 MNHNS, CDR2 SASEGT. CDR3 residues: CASTITAYEQYF. The CDR3, as DNA: TGTGCCAGCACTATTACGGCGTACGAGCAGTACTTC.

Ten or more counts support this clonotype. The chain employs TRBV7-9 and TRBJ1-5; the match to TRBD1 covers 9 bases. The CDR3 spans 15 residues. V lost 4 bases, J lost 6 bases, and 7 bases stayed unmatched. Germline V gene lookup returns CDR1 SEHNR and CDR2 FQNEAQ (reference sequence). The CDR3 DNA sequence: TGTGCCAGCAGCTCTGGACAGGGGCTAGTTCAGCCCCAGCATTTT. Translated: CASSSGQGLVQPQHF.

Many counts were recorded for this clonotype. The J gene is TRBJ2-3, the V gene TRBV19; D perhaps matches TRBD2 (5 bases). The germline gives CDR1 LNHDA, CDR2 SQIVND (reference sequence). The CDR3 extends over 14 amino acids. V dropped 3 bases and J dropped 0 bases, with 7 bases sitting between them. In nucleotides, the CDR3 is TGTGCCAGTAGTATCCGGAGGAGCACAGATACGCAGTATTTT. This translates into CASSIRRSTDTQYF.